These 9 T cell receptor beta chains share one sample of origin, sequenced in a study of blood T cell repertoires in COVID-19. TCRdb keeps only in-frame clones here, not all; method: immunoSEQ multiplex PCR. This table has more than 200,000 clones, less than 85% appearing once. Sequencing input: peripheral blood. These TCRs come from an elderly woman with active or convalescent COVID-19.

This clone was seen a handful of times. The V and J genes are TRBV10-3 and TRBJ2-5; 10 positions agree with TRBD2. V lost 6 bases to trimming and J lost 3 bases; unmatched junction nucleotides: 1. Looked up from germline, CDR1 is ENHRY and CDR2 is SYGVKD. This CDR3 is built from 13 residues. CDR3 sequence (DNA): TGTGCCATCAGAGCGGGGGGGGAAGAGACCCAGTACTTC. It specifies CAIRAGGEETQYF.

The rearrangement joins TRBV5-1 to TRBJ2-6; 8 nucleotides match TRBD2. CDR1 SGHRS and CDR2 YFSETQ come from the germline V gene. V was clipped by 4 bases and J by 4 bases; unmatched bases: 10. The length of the CDR3 is 17 residues. CDR3 nucleotides: TGCGCCAGCAGCGACGGCCGCGGGGGGCTAGGGGCCAACGTCCTGACTTTC. Translating gives CASSDGRGGLGANVLTF.

This chain links TRBV25-1 with TRBJ1-3; 8 bases are shared with TRBD1. CDR1 MGHDK and CDR2 SYGVNS come from the germline V gene. Trimming cost V 7 bases and J 2 bases; bases outside gene matches: 4. This CDR3 is built from 14 residues. The CDR3: CASTLTGAGNTIYF. Written as DNA, the CDR3 is TGTGCCAGCACCCTGACAGGGGCTGGAAACACCATATATTTT.

J is TRBJ2-5 and V is TRBV6-5; D not resolved. This CDR3 contains 13 residues. The ends were cut back, 0 bases at V and 9 bases at J, with 11 bases in the middle. CDR1 and CDR2 (germline): MNHEY, SVGAGI. CDR3: CASSYSVERAQYF. The CDR3 DNA is TGTGCCAGCAGTTACTCAGTCGAACGGGCCCAGTACTTC.

The chain uses TRBV5-5 and TRBJ2-7; tentative D call: TRBD2 (6 bases). CDR3 length: 14 amino acids. V lost 4 bases, J lost 3 bases, and 14 bases lay in between. Germline V gives CDR1 SGHKS, CDR2 YYEKEE (reference sequence). The CDR3 is CASSPEGLNYEQYF. CDR3 coding DNA: TGTGCCAGCAGCCCCGAGGGACTGAACTACGAGCAGTACTTC.

This clone was recorded only once. V is TRBV2 and J is TRBJ1-5; TRBD1 might be the D (6 bases). V lost 2 bases and J lost 5, with 13 bases in between. Germline assignment: CDR1 SNHLY and CDR2 FYNNEI. There are 15 residues in the CDR3. In DNA form, the CDR3 reads TGTGCCAGCAGTGAAAACAGGGTCTCACATCAGCCCCAGCATTTT. This encodes CASSENRVSHQPQHF.

The V call is TRBV6-9, the J call TRBJ2-7, with 7 bases identical to TRBD2. CDR3 size: 14 residues. Trimming took 9 bases from V and 5 from J; bases not matched to a gene: 13. Looked up from germline, CDR1 is MNHGY and CDR2 is SVAAGI. This chain's CDR3 is CARSATTAGDEQYF. The CDR3 DNA sequence: TGTGCCAGGTCGGCCACGACGGCGGGAGACGAGCAGTACTTC.

The rearrangement links TRBV12-5 to TRBJ2-7; a possible D gene is TRBD1 (5 bases). The CDR3 runs to 13 residues. CDR1 is LGHNT and CDR2 is FRNRAP in the germline V gene. Trimming removed 8 bases at V and 0 bases at J, with 11 bases between. The CDR3 nucleotides are TGTGCTAGTCAGTCAGGGAACTCCTACGAGCAGTACTTC. Residues: CASQSGNSYEQYF.

V usage is TRBV5-1 and J usage is TRBJ1-4, with 9 bases lining up with TRBD1. From germline, CDR1 is SGHRS and CDR2 YFSETQ. This CDR3 has 15 residues. The V and J ends lost 5 bases and 6 bases, in that order; junction bases with no gene match: 8. The CDR3: CASRNTGTGYEKLFF. The DNA for the CDR3 is TGCGCCAGCAGAAACACCGGGACAGGGTATGAAAAACTGTTTTTT.